This passage covers 7 T cell receptor beta chains from one sample sequenced in a study of blood T cell repertoires in COVID-19. Here immunoSEQ multiplex PCR was the method, and the copy in TCRdb shows in-frame clones only, minus some. Of about 440,000 clones listed, 90% are singletons. Sequencing was carried out using PBMCs or T cells enriched from blood (not recorded which). The receptors stem from a man aged 18 to 35 who had recovered from COVID-19.

The chain has TRBV7-9 and TRBJ2-7, with 8 positions matching TRBD1. This CDR3 has 14 amino acids. Germline V gene lookup returns CDR1 SEHNR and CDR2 FQNEAQ (reference sequence). V lost 5 bases to trimming and J lost 6 bases; unmatched junction nucleotides: 9. The CDR3 sequence: CASSTGTGLVEQYF. The CDR3 region has the DNA TGTGCCAGCAGCACCGGGACAGGTTTGGTCGAGCAGTACTTC.

J is TRBJ1-1 and V is TRBV29-1; the D gene is possibly TRBD1 (6 bases). The V and J ends lost 1 base and 4 bases respectively, with 13 bases between them. Germline CDR1 is SQVTM and CDR2 is ANQGSEA. The CDR3 is 14 residues long. The CDR3 DNA is TGCAGCGTTGAAGGGCGGGGGGCCCTCACTGAAGCTTTCTTT. This encodes CSVEGRGALTEAFF.

The chain uses TRBV5-1 and TRBJ2-7; 7 bases match TRBD1. J lost 0 bases, V lost 4 bases, and 4 bases had no gene match. CDR1 is SGHRS and CDR2 is YFSETQ in the germline V gene. This CDR3 comprises 14 residues. DNA for the CDR3: TGCGCCAGCAGCAAGCCAGGGGGCTCCTACGAGCAGTACTTC. This encodes CASSKPGGSYEQYF.

About this clone: Other DNA variants within this sample encode the same CDR3. The chain combines TRBV5-1 with TRBJ1-1; TRBD1 is a possible D gene (5 bases). Germline CDR1 SGHRS, CDR2 YFSETQ. This CDR3 region has 13 residues. V lost 0 bases, J lost 4 bases, and 7 bases lay in between. CDR3 nucleotides: TGCGCCAGCAGCTTGGAAAGGGGCACTGAAGCTTTCTTT. Translation: CASSLERGTEAFF.

The V gene is TRBV2, the J gene TRBJ2-2; 9 bases match TRBD1. Trimming took 5 bases from V and 3 from J; bases not matched to a gene: 4. This CDR3 has 15 amino acids. CDR1 is SNHLY and CDR2 is FYNNEI in the germline V gene. The CDR3: CASSPGTGYTGELFF. CDR3 bases: TGTGCCAGCAGTCCCGGGACAGGGTACACCGGGGAGCTGTTTTTT.

The CDR3 bases are TGTGCCAGCAGCGTATCAGGGGATTCCTACAATGAGCAGTTCTTC. It specifies CASSVSGDSYNEQFF. V is TRBV9 and J is TRBJ2-1; weak D call: TRBD1 (6 bases). This CDR3 is built from 15 residues. Per the germline V gene, CDR1 is SGDLS and CDR2 is YYNGEE. Trimming stripped 1 base from V and 1 base from J, with 9 bases between.

A remark on this clone: Its ends do not fully match the called genes, so a read error is possible. The CDR3 DNA is TGTGCCAGCAGTTCGGGACAGGGGGGGGTTTATGGCTTT. This codes for CASSSGQGGVYGF. This sequence joins TRBV28 and TRBJ1-1, with 11 bases identical to TRBD1. Germline lookup yields CDR1 MDHEN and CDR2 SYDVKM. This CDR3 has 13 amino acids.